The source of this TCR beta chain is a study of spatial heterogeneity in lung cancer. Regarding the study as a whole: Tumor TCRs that were ubiquitous and expanded showed up in blood more at resection than follow-up.

Stated time point: blood at routine non-recurrence follow-up after resection. Tumor, nontumor lung or frozen PBMC supplied whole RNA, sequenced without sorting. The CDR3 has 16 residues. On this clonotype: Its antigen is currently unknown.

Every TCR cDNA molecule bore a unique molecular identifier. In TCRdb, the 5' RACE reads were re-called with MiXCR into one record per CDR3 protein. This sample yields under 25,000 distinct CDR3 sequences, of which 10% are seen a single time; less than 40% belongs to the top ten. The chain combines TRBV21-1 with TRBJ2-5; the table names TRBD1, a call not compared with the DNA. TRBV21-1 is flagged as a pseudogene. This material consisted of PBMCs, taken at follow-up. This receptor was obtained from a female donor with early-stage non-small cell lung cancer. The CDR3 loop reads CASSKSGTAYQETQYF. The CDR3 DNA reads TGTGCCAGCAGCAAATCTGGGACAGCCTACCAAGAGACCCAGTACTTC.